This TCR beta chain stems from a study of blood T cells in healthy people across ages (dated by TCRdb to 2013 to 2016). As for the study more broadly: Template switching captured roughly one uniquely barcoded TCR beta cDNA molecule per two T cells in model experiments. To track age-related changes in TCR beta repertoire diversity, the study relied on deep sequencing normalized with unique cDNA molecular identifiers. Four age groups were formed from the donors: young (average approximately 15 years), middle-aged (approximately 40), aged (62) and long-lived (more than 75). Two additional independent replicas of 1 million unique cDNA reads from the same blood draw were analyzed for two donors (one aged 18 to 30 and one aged 80 or older). General study outcomes and caveats: Because the CMV infection status of the donors was unknown, age-related changes in expanded clonotypes may potentially have been confounded. Total diversity estimates from one million sequenced T cells were considered lower bounds and underestimates. The long-lived group showed more naive CD4+ T cells, fewer expanded clones and increased TCR diversity than the aged group, suggesting age selection. A strong correlation was found between observed TCR beta diversity and the percentage of naive T cells measured by flow cytometry. Observed TCR beta diversity per million T cells fell roughly linearly with age, and a significant reduction was already apparent by age approximately 41. Because profiling used bulk unsorted PBMCs, naive and antigen-experienced compartments could not be compared conclusively.

The CDR3 measures 13 amino acids from cysteine to phenylalanine. Of all the DNA, just the CDR3 is kept, 39 bases in frame from base 1. Taken from the germline V gene, the CDR1 and CDR2 loops are MNHNS and SASEGT. V was cut back by 6 bases and J by 5 bases, leaving a gap of 13 bases between them. In this sample, this clonotype turned up a few times. There is no known antigen for this receptor. No clone much larger than this one lies a single base away; base qualities are absent. The library was built by means of 5' RACE. The run used an Illumina HiSeq 2500. A second PCR of 7 to 11 cycles was performed with a sample-barcoded 5' primer and a J-beta primer mix. Each TCR beta cDNA molecule received a unique molecular identifier from a template-switch 5' adaptor carrying 12 random nucleotides. Each sample yielded at least 2.5 million CDR3-containing paired-end reads. First-strand cDNA was synthesized from all RNA with the Mint cDNA synthesis kit, primed by a TRBC-specific oligonucleotide. All cDNA was treated with uracil-DNA glycosylase and then went through a first 18-cycle PCR with the universal primers M1SS and BC2_uni_R. The original pipeline was this. Normalization of each sample was performed by random selection of 1 million high-quality reads, each carrying a distinct molecular identifier. Reads sharing molecular identifiers were discarded rather than binned into consensus sequences. MiTCR, with a Q25 quality threshold and the strictest error-elimination algorithm, was used for CDR3 identification, clonotype clustering and error correction. Lower-bound total TCR beta diversity was estimated with a nonparametric unseen species model using Euler transformation. The raw public data were reprocessed by TCRdb itself: fastp quality trimming at Q25, MiXCR clonotype calling, in-frame beta chains only. Here each entry gathers all rows of one CDR3 protein and keeps the most common genes and DNA. The authors' filters were not applied to this entry. The sample records around 800,000 distinct CDR3 sequences, roughly 26% of which are singletons. About 3% of the sample goes to the ten largest clones.

Donors were 30 to 45 systemically healthy Caucasian individuals from Russia aged 6 to 90 years. Approximately 10 milliliters of peripheral blood were collected from each donor into EDTA-treated Vacutainer tubes. Ficoll-Paque density-gradient centrifugation was used to isolate PBMCs, with at least 6.5 million obtained per sample. Trizol reagent was used to extract total RNA from the PBMCs, yielding at least 6 micrograms per sample. For every donor, an aliquot of PBMCs went through flow cytometry to measure the percentages of naive CD45RAhigh/CD27high T cells. These data were likewise used in another study, on T cells of mothers and their children. The second study also describes: Donors were nine systemically healthy Caucasian individuals: three mothers and their six children. cDNA synthesis consumed the entire amount of extracted RNA, loaded at about 1.5 ug RNA in each 15 ul reaction. Sample barcodes and 2-4 random nucleotides were added via the M1S primer in the second PCR. Over 8.5 million TCR beta CDR3 reads came from each mother, compared with some 3 million reads from each child. Thymic selection shapes the output of TCR recombination in a similar way in related and unrelated pairs, and inherited differences have a minor effect. Normalized repertoire overlap was always slightly but never significantly higher in related than unrelated mother-child pairs. With a sensitivity of approximately 100 clones per million clonotypes, no persistent microchimeric T cell clones were detected. Deep NGS was used in the study to compare the TCR beta repertoires of mothers and children and to look for features that separate related mother-child pairs from unrelated individuals. Mothers averaged about 40 +/- 4 years of age and children averaged roughly 10 +/- 4 years. After adapters were ligated using NEBNext reagents, the libraries underwent 100+100 nt paired-end sequencing on an Illumina HiSeq 2000. To prevent cross-contamination, the mother and child libraries were prepared one month apart and sequenced in separate runs. Between roughly 500,000 and 2,300,000 distinct TCR beta clonotypes were identified per donor. Naive TCR beta clonotypes were estimated from low-frequency clonotypes matched to each donor's FACS-determined naive share, without sorting.

The sequence was collected from a boy younger than 18 in good health. The V and J segments used are TRBV6-1 and TRBJ2-5; the D gene cannot be named for sure. The sample taken for sequencing was blood. The base sequence is TGTGCCAGCAGAGACACCCTAGGGGAGACCCAGTACTTC. The translation is CASRDTLGETQYF.